Listed below are T cell receptor beta chains from one sample, sequenced in a study of blood T cell repertoires in COVID-19. Produced via immunoSEQ multiplex PCR; TCRdb's table is partial and in-frame only. The sample carries some 150,000 clones, roughly 84% recorded once. The sample consisted of peripheral blood. These receptors all come from a man in his sixties with COVID-19, enrolled during active disease. Both conserved end residues are part of each CDR3. The D gene is left open where the match is weak. Size values are once, few and many counts, or a class for expanded clones, and some rows have none.

cdr3_nt: TGTGCCAGCAGTGAAGCCGAGCCTGCCTATGGCTACACCTTC
cdr3_aa: CASSEAEPAYGYTF
v_call: TRBV2
d_call: NA
j_call: TRBJ1-2
clone_size: NA

cdr3_nt: TGTGCCAGTAGTATTGAGGTTTCAGTTCGACCTAGCACAGATACGCAGTATTTT
cdr3_aa: CASSIEVSVRPSTDTQYF
v_call: TRBV19
d_call: NA
j_call: TRBJ2-3
clone_size: few

cdr3_nt: TGTGCCAGCTCATCGACTCCATCCGGGGAGCAGTTCTTC
cdr3_aa: CASSSTPSGEQFF
v_call: TRBV18
d_call: NA
j_call: TRBJ2-1
clone_size: NA

cdr3_nt: TGTGCCAGCAGTCGACAGGGTCCCCACAATGAGCAGTTCTTC
cdr3_aa: CASSRQGPHNEQFF
v_call: TRBV6-2/TRBV6-3
d_call: TRBD1
j_call: TRBJ2-1
clone_size: NA

cdr3_nt: TGTGCCACCAGTGACCCCGGGACAGGGGAGAATAACTATGGCTACACCTTC
cdr3_aa: CATSDPGTGENNYGYTF
v_call: TRBV24-1
d_call: TRBD1
j_call: TRBJ1-2
clone_size: NA

cdr3_nt: TGTGCCAGCAGTTCAAATGACTATGGCTACACCTTC
cdr3_aa: CASSSNDYGYTF
v_call: TRBV28
d_call: NA
j_call: TRBJ1-2
clone_size: once

cdr3_nt: TGCAGTGCTAGTCACTCCCAGGGGGCCGCCCAGTACTTC
cdr3_aa: CSASHSQGAAQYF
v_call: TRBV20-1
d_call: TRBD1
j_call: TRBJ2-5
clone_size: NA

cdr3_nt: TGCGCCAGCAGCTCTGGACTAGCGGGGTGGGAGACCCAGTACTTC
cdr3_aa: CASSSGLAGWETQYF
v_call: TRBV5-1
d_call: TRBD2
j_call: TRBJ2-5
clone_size: NA

cdr3_nt: TGTGCCAGCAGCCACGCTGGGCAGGGGGCGGATGGCTACACCTTC
cdr3_aa: CASSHAGQGADGYTF
v_call: TRBV6-5
d_call: TRBD1
j_call: TRBJ1-2
clone_size: NA

cdr3_nt: TGTGCCAGCCGAACGTGGGGCTCAGCAGCAGATACGCAGTATTTT
cdr3_aa: CASRTWGSAADTQYF
v_call: TRBV7-2
d_call: NA
j_call: TRBJ2-3
clone_size: NA

cdr3_nt: TGCGCCAGCAGCATATCAGGGGAACGGCGAAATGAAAAACTGTTTTTT
cdr3_aa: CASSISGERRNEKLFF
v_call: TRBV5-1
d_call: NA
j_call: TRBJ1-4
clone_size: NA

cdr3_nt: TGTGCCGGACAGGGGGGGACGAACACTGAAGCTTTCTTT
cdr3_aa: CAGQGGTNTEAFF
v_call: TRBV2
d_call: TRBD1
j_call: TRBJ1-1
clone_size: NA

cdr3_nt: TGTGCCAGCAGTTACCGGGCAGGGGGTAATTCACCCCTCCACTTT
cdr3_aa: CASSYRAGGNSPLHF
v_call: TRBV6-5
d_call: TRBD1
j_call: TRBJ1-6
clone_size: NA

cdr3_nt: TGTGCCAGCAGCCGAAGGAGGGATGGGGCCAACGTCCTGACTTTC
cdr3_aa: CASSRRRDGANVLTF
v_call: TRBV11-3
d_call: NA
j_call: TRBJ2-6
clone_size: once

cdr3_nt: TGTGCCAGCAGCTTGGGAGACACGGAGCAGTACTTC
cdr3_aa: CASSLGDTEQYF
v_call: TRBV7-2
d_call: NA
j_call: TRBJ2-7
clone_size: NA

cdr3_nt: TGTGCCAGCAGTAGACGACAGGGTCGGGGAAACACCATATATTTT
cdr3_aa: CASSRRQGRGNTIYF
v_call: TRBV7-2
d_call: TRBD1
j_call: TRBJ1-3
clone_size: NA

cdr3_nt: TGTGCCAGCAGTTACCTCGGGACAGGCAACTCCTACGAGCAGTACTTC
cdr3_aa: CASSYLGTGNSYEQYF
v_call: TRBV6-5
d_call: TRBD1
j_call: TRBJ2-7
clone_size: NA

cdr3_nt: TGTGCCTGGAGCTTGGGCCCCACCAGAAATGAGCAGTTCTTC
cdr3_aa: CAWSLGPTRNEQFF
v_call: TRBV30
d_call: NA
j_call: TRBJ2-1
clone_size: once

cdr3_nt: TGTGCCAGCAGCCAAGAAAGGGGGGGCTACACCTTC
cdr3_aa: CASSQERGGYTF
v_call: TRBV14
d_call: NA
j_call: TRBJ1-2
clone_size: NA

cdr3_nt: TGTGCCAGCAGTGAAACTCGACAGGTTTTCAATGAGCAGTTCTTC
cdr3_aa: CASSETRQVFNEQFF
v_call: TRBV6-1
d_call: NA
j_call: TRBJ2-1
clone_size: NA

cdr3_nt: TGTGCCAGCAGTTCGTCAGGGCTTGATGGCTACACCTTC
cdr3_aa: CASSSSGLDGYTF
v_call: TRBV6-6
d_call: NA
j_call: TRBJ1-2
clone_size: NA

cdr3_nt: TGCGCCAGCAGCTTGTTACAGAACACTGAAGCTTTCTTT
cdr3_aa: CASSLLQNTEAFF
v_call: TRBV5-1
d_call: NA
j_call: TRBJ1-1
clone_size: NA

cdr3_nt: TGTGCCAGCAGTTCCTTAGCGGCGAGCTCCTACAATGAGCAGTTCTTC
cdr3_aa: CASSSLAASSYNEQFF
v_call: TRBV6-5
d_call: NA
j_call: TRBJ2-1
clone_size: NA

cdr3_nt: TGTGCCACCGCAGCGGGGGCTCGCACAGATACGCAGTATTTT
cdr3_aa: CATAAGARTDTQYF
v_call: TRBV10-3
d_call: TRBD2
j_call: TRBJ2-3
clone_size: NA

cdr3_nt: TGCGCCAGCAGCGGGGATACAGGGGCCTATGGCTACACCTTC
cdr3_aa: CASSGDTGAYGYTF
v_call: TRBV5-1
d_call: TRBD1
j_call: TRBJ1-2
clone_size: NA

cdr3_nt: TGCGCCAGCAGGGGGCGCCTGAACACTGAAGCTTTCTTT
cdr3_aa: CASRGRLNTEAFF
v_call: TRBV5-1
d_call: NA
j_call: TRBJ1-1
clone_size: NA

cdr3_nt: TGTGCCAGCTCATCGTCAACAGCTAACTCTGGAAACACCATATATTTT
cdr3_aa: CASSSSTANSGNTIYF
v_call: TRBV18
d_call: NA
j_call: TRBJ1-3
clone_size: NA

cdr3_nt: TGTGCCAGCAGCTTAGGTTTCTCCGGGGAGCTGTTTTTT
cdr3_aa: CASSLGFSGELFF
v_call: TRBV7-6
d_call: NA
j_call: TRBJ2-2
clone_size: NA

cdr3_nt: TGCGCCAGCAGCCAAGATATCGGGGGGGCTAATGAAAAACTGTTTTTT
cdr3_aa: CASSQDIGGANEKLFF
v_call: TRBV4-3
d_call: NA
j_call: TRBJ1-4
clone_size: NA

cdr3_nt: TGCGCCAGCAGCTTGGTAGCAGGGGGCGCCGGAAACACCATATATTTT
cdr3_aa: CASSLVAGGAGNTIYF
v_call: TRBV5-1
d_call: TRBD1
j_call: TRBJ1-3
clone_size: NA

cdr3_nt: TGTGCCAGCAGCTTAGAAAATTGGGGCGGCTACACCTTC
cdr3_aa: CASSLENWGGYTF
v_call: TRBV7-2
d_call: NA
j_call: TRBJ1-2
clone_size: NA

cdr3_nt: TGTGCCAGCAGCCCCTTGGGGCGCCGCTCCTACGAGCAGTACTTC
cdr3_aa: CASSPLGRRSYEQYF
v_call: TRBV9
d_call: NA
j_call: TRBJ2-7
clone_size: NA

cdr3_nt: TGTGCCAGCAAGAGACAGAACAACTATGGCTACACCTTC
cdr3_aa: CASKRQNNYGYTF
v_call: TRBV28
d_call: NA
j_call: TRBJ1-2
clone_size: NA

cdr3_nt: TGCAGTGCTAGCCCGGGTACGCGAGCCTTCTTC
cdr3_aa: CSASPGTRAFF
v_call: TRBV20-1
d_call: NA
j_call: TRBJ2-1
clone_size: NA

cdr3_nt: TGTGCCAGCAGTTACTCGTCGACAGACTACAATGAGCAGTTCTTC
cdr3_aa: CASSYSSTDYNEQFF
v_call: TRBV6-5
d_call: NA
j_call: TRBJ2-1
clone_size: NA

cdr3_nt: TGTGCCAGCAGCTCCCTGGGGCGGGGGGGCACAGATACGCAGTATTTT
cdr3_aa: CASSSLGRGGTDTQYF
v_call: TRBV11-2
d_call: TRBD2
j_call: TRBJ2-3
clone_size: few

cdr3_nt: TGTGCCACCAGTGATTTGGCGGGGGGCAACTATGGCTACACCTTC
cdr3_aa: CATSDLAGGNYGYTF
v_call: TRBV24-1
d_call: NA
j_call: TRBJ1-2
clone_size: few

cdr3_nt: TGTGCCAGCTCACCAATCATCACCGGGGAGCTGTTTTTT
cdr3_aa: CASSPIITGELFF
v_call: TRBV18
d_call: NA
j_call: TRBJ2-2
clone_size: NA

cdr3_nt: TGTGCCAGCAGCTTAGTTAGCGGCCCTTACAATGAGCAGTTCTTC
cdr3_aa: CASSLVSGPYNEQFF
v_call: TRBV7-9
d_call: NA
j_call: TRBJ2-1
clone_size: NA

cdr3_nt: TGTGCCAGCAGTTCCACAGGGGGCGCCCCCTATGGCTACACCTTC
cdr3_aa: CASSSTGGAPYGYTF
v_call: TRBV6-6
d_call: TRBD1
j_call: TRBJ1-2
clone_size: NA

cdr3_nt: TGCAGCGTGGACACCGGAATGAACACTGAAGCTTTCTTT
cdr3_aa: CSVDTGMNTEAFF
v_call: TRBV29-1
d_call: NA
j_call: TRBJ1-1
clone_size: NA

cdr3_nt: TGTGCCAGCAGCCCACGAAGAGGGAGGGCAGATACGCAGTATTTT
cdr3_aa: CASSPRRGRADTQYF
v_call: TRBV7-2
d_call: TRBD2
j_call: TRBJ2-3
clone_size: NA

cdr3_nt: TGCAGTGCTAGTTCGTTAGCCGTCGGTGAGCAGTTCTTC
cdr3_aa: CSASSLAVGEQFF
v_call: TRBV20-1
d_call: NA
j_call: TRBJ2-1
clone_size: few